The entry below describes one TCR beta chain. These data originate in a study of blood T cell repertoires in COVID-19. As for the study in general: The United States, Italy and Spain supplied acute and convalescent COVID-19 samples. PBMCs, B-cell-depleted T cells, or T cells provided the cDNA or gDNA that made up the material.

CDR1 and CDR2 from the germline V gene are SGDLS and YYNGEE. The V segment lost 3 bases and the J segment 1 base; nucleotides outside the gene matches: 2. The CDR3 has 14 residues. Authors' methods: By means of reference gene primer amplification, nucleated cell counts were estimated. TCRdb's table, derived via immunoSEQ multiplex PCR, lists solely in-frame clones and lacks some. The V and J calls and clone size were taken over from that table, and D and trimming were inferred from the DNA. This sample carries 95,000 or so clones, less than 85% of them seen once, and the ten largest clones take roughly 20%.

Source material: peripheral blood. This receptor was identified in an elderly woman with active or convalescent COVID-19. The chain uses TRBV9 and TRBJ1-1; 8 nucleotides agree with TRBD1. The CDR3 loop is CASSGGTGNTEAFF. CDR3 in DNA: TGTGCCAGCAGCGGAGGGACAGGGAACACTGAAGCTTTCTTT.